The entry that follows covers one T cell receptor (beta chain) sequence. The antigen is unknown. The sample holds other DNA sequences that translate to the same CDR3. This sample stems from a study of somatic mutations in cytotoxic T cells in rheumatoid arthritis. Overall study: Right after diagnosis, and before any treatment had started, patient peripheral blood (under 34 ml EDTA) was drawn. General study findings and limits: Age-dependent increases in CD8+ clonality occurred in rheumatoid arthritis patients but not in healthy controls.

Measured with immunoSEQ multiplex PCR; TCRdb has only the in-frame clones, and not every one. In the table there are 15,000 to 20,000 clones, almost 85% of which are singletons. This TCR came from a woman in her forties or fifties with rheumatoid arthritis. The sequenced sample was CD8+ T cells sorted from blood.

CDR3 DNA sequence: TGTGCCAGCAGCTTGGATACTTCCTACGAGCAGTACTTC. Encoded protein: CASSLDTSYEQYF. V is TRBV5-6 and J is TRBJ2-5; D gene ambiguous. The J call may be faulty, since TRBJ2-7 better matches the DNA end. The CDR3 contains 13 residues. Per germline, CDR1 SGHDT and CDR2 YYEEEE.